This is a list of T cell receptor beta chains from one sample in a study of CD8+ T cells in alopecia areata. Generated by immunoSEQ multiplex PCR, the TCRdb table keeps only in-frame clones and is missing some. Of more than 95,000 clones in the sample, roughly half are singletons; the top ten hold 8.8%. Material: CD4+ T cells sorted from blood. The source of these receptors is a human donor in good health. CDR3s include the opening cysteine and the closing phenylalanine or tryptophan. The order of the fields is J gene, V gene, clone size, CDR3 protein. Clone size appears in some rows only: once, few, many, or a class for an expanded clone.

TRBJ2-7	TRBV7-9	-	CASSLSAEQYF
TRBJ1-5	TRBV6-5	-	CASRDSNQPQHF
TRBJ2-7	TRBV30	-	CAWSVSHAAEQYF
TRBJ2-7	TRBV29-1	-	CSVQPHGYEQYF
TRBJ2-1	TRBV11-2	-	CASSLVSGEEQFF
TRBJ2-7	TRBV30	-	CAWRDSTYEQYF
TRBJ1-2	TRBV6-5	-	CASSYLGQGEGYGYTF
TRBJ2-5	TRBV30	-	CAWSSPRRGQETQYF
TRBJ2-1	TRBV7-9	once	CASSLVGGLIF
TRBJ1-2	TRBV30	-	CAWSVQGRGLNGYTF
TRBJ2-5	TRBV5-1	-	CASTTSGGQETQYF
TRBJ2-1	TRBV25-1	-	CASSESAGGPSYNEQFF
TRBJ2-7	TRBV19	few	CATKDTTNYEQYF
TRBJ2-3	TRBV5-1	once	CASSLGLSLTDTQYF
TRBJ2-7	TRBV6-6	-	CASTHSGGTYEQYF
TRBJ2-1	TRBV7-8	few	CASSQTSGGASYNEQFF
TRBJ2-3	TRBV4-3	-	CASSQDSGASYYTDTQYF
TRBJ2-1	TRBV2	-	CASRATGANEQFF
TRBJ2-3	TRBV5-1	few	CASSLGTGAATDTQYF
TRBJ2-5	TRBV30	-	CAWKGQGEGQETQYF
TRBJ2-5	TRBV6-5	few	CASSYGHERAQYF
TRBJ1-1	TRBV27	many	CASSPYRGRDAEAFF
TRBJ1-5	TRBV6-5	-	CASRKGDSNQPQHF
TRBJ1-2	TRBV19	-	CASSNSRWNYGYTF
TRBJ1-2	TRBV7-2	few	CASSLGRVYGYTF
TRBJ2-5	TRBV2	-	CASSESGLAGQETQYF
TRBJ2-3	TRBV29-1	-	CSATARGGGSTDTQYF
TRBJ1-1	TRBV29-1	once	CSAQGYTEAFF
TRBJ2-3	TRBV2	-	CASSRDGVLGTDTQYF
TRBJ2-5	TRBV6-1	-	CASITTGQAQETQYF
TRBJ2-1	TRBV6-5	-	CASGWDRASNEQFF
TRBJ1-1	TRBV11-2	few	CASSSPRQGITEAFF
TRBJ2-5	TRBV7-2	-	CASSRQGAAETQYF
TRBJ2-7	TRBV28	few	CACGAYEQYF
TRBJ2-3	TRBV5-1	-	CASSSTGSSDTQYF
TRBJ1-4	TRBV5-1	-	CASRGGASNEKLFF
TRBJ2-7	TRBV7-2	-	CASSLALVEQYF
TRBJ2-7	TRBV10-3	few	CAISGDRGLYEQYF
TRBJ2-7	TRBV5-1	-	CASSLISQASYEQYF
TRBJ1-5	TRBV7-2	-	CASSPQGTSLERNQPQHF
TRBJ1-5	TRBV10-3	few	CAISELGGDQPQHF
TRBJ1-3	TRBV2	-	CASRPDSISGNTIYF
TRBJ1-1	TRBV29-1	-	CSVELRRGTEAFF
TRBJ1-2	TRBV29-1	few	CSVDAGFGHGYTF
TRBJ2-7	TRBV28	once	CASSLDGSPSSYEQYF